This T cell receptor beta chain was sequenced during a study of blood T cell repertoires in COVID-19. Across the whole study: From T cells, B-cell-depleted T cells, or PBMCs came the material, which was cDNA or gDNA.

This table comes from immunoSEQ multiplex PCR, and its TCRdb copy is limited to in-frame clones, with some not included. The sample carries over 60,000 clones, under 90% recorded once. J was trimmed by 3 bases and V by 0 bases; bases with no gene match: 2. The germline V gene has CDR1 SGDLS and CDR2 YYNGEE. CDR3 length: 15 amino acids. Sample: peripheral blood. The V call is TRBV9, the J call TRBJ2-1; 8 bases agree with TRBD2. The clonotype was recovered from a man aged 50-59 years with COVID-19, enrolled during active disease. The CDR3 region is CASSVGGLVYNEQFF. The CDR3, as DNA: TGTGCCAGCAGCGTAGGGGGACTAGTCTACAATGAGCAGTTCTTC.